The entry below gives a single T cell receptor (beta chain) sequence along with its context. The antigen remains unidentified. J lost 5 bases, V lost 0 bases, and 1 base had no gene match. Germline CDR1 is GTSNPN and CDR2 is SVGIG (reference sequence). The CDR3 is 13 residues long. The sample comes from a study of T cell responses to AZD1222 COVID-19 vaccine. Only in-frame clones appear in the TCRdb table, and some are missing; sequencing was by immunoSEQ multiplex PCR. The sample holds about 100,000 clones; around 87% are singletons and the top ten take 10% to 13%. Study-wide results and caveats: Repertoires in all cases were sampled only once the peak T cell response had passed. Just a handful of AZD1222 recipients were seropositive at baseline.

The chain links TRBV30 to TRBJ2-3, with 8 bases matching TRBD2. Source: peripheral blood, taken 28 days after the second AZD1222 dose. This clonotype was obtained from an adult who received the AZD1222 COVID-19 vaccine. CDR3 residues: CAWSVRGGDTQYF. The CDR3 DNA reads TGTGCCTGGAGTGTTCGGGGGGGAGATACGCAGTATTTT.